One and the same sample provided the 26 T cell receptor beta chains below, sequenced in a study of shared clonotypes between healthy human individuals. Some clones are missing from TCRdb's copy, which holds only in-frame ones; the method was immunoSEQ multiplex PCR. Of about 2 million clones listed, around 95% are singletons. Material for sequencing was naive CD4+ T cells sorted from blood. Subset noted: CD45RA+ positively selected. These receptors all come from a man between 18 and 29 years old in good health.

Concerning this clone itself: Since a much larger clone is just one base distant, this may be a read error. The sample has other DNA sequences that encode this CDR3 too. This rearrangement joins TRBV11-2 to TRBJ2-7; D is unclear. This CDR3 is built from 13 residues. Germline V gives CDR1 SGHAT, CDR2 FQNNGV. The ends were cut back, 1 base at V and 1 base at J, with 5 bases in the middle. DNA for the CDR3: TGTGCCAGCAGCTTAGCAGGTTCCTACGAGCAGTACTTC. Translation gives CASSLAGSYEQYF.

The chain carries TRBV21-1 and TRBJ2-7; the table calls TRBD2, which could not be checked here. TRBV21-1 counts as a pseudogene. The CDR3 totals 13 residues. The CDR3: CASSRVSGDEQYF. For the CDR3, the DNA is TGTGCCAGCAGCAGGGTTAGCGGCGACGAGCAGTACTTC.

Points on this clone: A much larger clone lies one base from this, so it may be a read error. V is TRBV5-1 and J is TRBJ2-3; D is uncertain. This CDR3 is built from 12 residues. Germline CDR1 is SGHRS and CDR2 is YFSETQ. V was pared by 4 bases and J by 2 bases, with 5 bases between. Here the CDR3 reads CASSHDTDTQYF. CDR3 nucleotide sequence: TGCGCCAGCAGCCACGACACAGATACGCAGTATTTT.

In this sample, this clone turned up once. The CDR3 DNA follows: TGTGCCAGCAGCCGCGGGGTGGAAAACACCGGGGAGCTGTTTTTT. Amino acid sequence: CASSRGVENTGELFF. This chain joins TRBV11-3 and TRBJ2-2; possibly TRBD2 for D (6 bases). The CDR3 is 15 amino acids. The germline V and J ends were trimmed by 5 bases and 2 bases, with 12 bases remaining between them. CDR1 is SGHNT and CDR2 is YENEEA in the germline V gene.

This clone was picked up a small number of times. The chain recombines TRBV5-1 with TRBJ1-6; D gene ambiguous. This CDR3 region has 13 residues. Germline values: CDR1 SGHRS, CDR2 YFSETQ. Trimming took 2 bases from V and 7 from J, leaving 7 bases between them. The CDR3 region has the DNA TGCGCCAGCAGCTTATTGAGGAATTCACCCCTCCACTTT. It encodes CASSLLRNSPLHF.

The genes are TRBV9 and TRBJ2-1; 7 bases agree with TRBD1. The CDR3 sequence is 15 residues long. The junction had 6 bases not matched to a gene; V was cut back by 4 bases and J by 2 bases. Germline CDR1 is SGDLS and CDR2 is YYNGEE. CDR3 loop: CASSPKTGTYNEQFF. In DNA form, the CDR3 reads TGTGCCAGCAGCCCGAAGACAGGGACCTACAATGAGCAGTTCTTC. The full variable domain, completed using reference TRBV9 and TRBJ2-1, is DSGVTQTPKHLITATGQRVTLRCSPRSGDLSVYWYQQSLDQGLQFLIQYYNGEERAKGNILERFSAQQFPDLHSELNLSSLELGDSALYFCASSPKTGTYNEQFFGPGTRLTVL.

In the case of this clone: Other DNA sequences in this specimen translate into the identical CDR3. The J gene is TRBJ1-1, the V gene TRBV5-1; D perhaps matches TRBD1 (6 bases). The germline gives CDR1 SGHRS, CDR2 YFSETQ. V was pared by 4 bases and J by 3 bases, with 13 bases between. The CDR3 is 14 amino acids. For the CDR3, the DNA is TGCGCCAGCAGCCCGAGGGGGTTAGACACTGAAGCTTTCTTT. This encodes CASSPRGLDTEAFF.

This clone was seen just once. V gene TRBV5-5 combines with J gene TRBJ1-3; D perhaps matches TRBD1 (6 bases). In germline, CDR1 is SGHKS, CDR2 YYEKEE (reference sequence). Between the trimmed V and J ends, which lost 1 base and 4 bases, there was a span of 15 bases. This CDR3 spans 16 amino acids. CDR3 loop: CASSLRQAEPGNTIYF. The DNA for the CDR3 is TGTGCCAGCAGCTTGAGACAGGCCGAGCCGGGAAACACCATATATTTT.

Comment on this clone: Additional DNA sequences in this sample encode the identical CDR3. The rearrangement joins TRBV6-5 to TRBJ2-7; 8 nucleotides line up with TRBD1. The junction had 5 bases not matched to a gene; V was cut back by 0 bases and J by 1 base. Germline V lookup: CDR1 MNHEY, CDR2 SVGAGI. The CDR3 is made up of 16 amino acids. CDR3: CASSYSSGTGSYEQYF. In DNA form, the CDR3 reads TGTGCCAGCAGTTACTCGAGTGGGACAGGATCCTACGAGCAGTACTTC.

Comments on this clone: This sample also contains other DNA sequences that code for the same CDR3. The chain has TRBV5-6 and TRBJ2-7, with D possibly being TRBD1 (5 bases). Germline values: CDR1 SGHDT, CDR2 YYEEEE. V shed 0 bases and J shed 5 bases, with 6 bases lying between them. This CDR3 has 12 residues. The CDR3 loop is CASSLAGNEQYF. The CDR3 bases are TGTGCCAGCAGCTTGGCAGGGAACGAGCAGTACTTC.

This chain uses TRBV28 with TRBJ1-1; D is possibly TRBD1 (5 bases). The CDR3 consists of 14 residues. Looked up from germline, CDR1 is MDHEN and CDR2 is SYDVKM. Trimming cost V 9 bases and J 7 bases, with 21 bases left between them. The CDR3 coding sequence is TGTGCCAGTATACTTTTCACGCAGGGAAATGAAGCTTTCTTT. Its protein product is CASILFTQGNEAFF.

This rearrangement joins TRBV28 to TRBJ1-5, with TRBD1 identical over 10 bases. The germline V gene encodes CDR1 MDHEN and CDR2 SYDVKM. CDR3 length: 18 amino acids. J lost 0 bases, V lost 4 bases, and 9 bases had no gene match. The CDR3 nucleotides read TGTGCCAGCAGTTCGTACGCCGGGACAGGGGATAGCAATCAGCCCCAGCATTTT. It is translated as CASSSYAGTGDSNQPQHF.

This chain links TRBV6-5 with TRBJ2-1, with 14 bases fitting TRBD2. This CDR3 has 15 amino acids. V lost 4 bases, J lost 6 bases, and 2 bases stayed unmatched. Germline CDR1 and CDR2: MNHEY and SVGAGI. CDR3 bases: TGTGCCAGCAGTTCCGGGACTAGCGGGAGCAATGAGCAGTTCTTC. Translation: CASSSGTSGSNEQFF.

This clone was seen only once. Other DNA sequences from this sample encode an identical CDR3 as well. The chain is built from TRBV6-5 and TRBJ2-3, with 7 positions matching TRBD1. From germline, CDR1 is MNHEY and CDR2 SVGAGI. With V trimmed by 5 bases and J by 1 base, 3 bases remained unmatched. CDR3 length equals 14 residues. The CDR3 DNA sequence: TGTGCCAGCAGTAGGGGGCGCGGCACAGATACGCAGTATTTT. It codes for CASSRGRGTDTQYF.

The V and J genes are TRBV18 and TRBJ1-2; 7 nucleotides align to TRBD1. The CDR3 is 15 residues long. Germline CDR1 KGHSH, CDR2 LQKENI. Trimming removed 3 bases from V and 6 bases from J; junction bases left unmatched: 10. The CDR3 DNA is TGTGCCAGCTCACCTAGGACAGGAAGTATTGATGGCTACACCTTC. Its protein product is CASSPRTGSIDGYTF.

The J gene is TRBJ2-7, the V gene TRBV7-8; the D is unclear. The V end was cut by 3 bases, the J end by 4 bases, with 25 bases between. Germline V gene sequence: CDR1 SGHVS, CDR2 FQNEAQ. This CDR3 has 18 amino acids. In DNA form, the CDR3 reads TGTGCCAGCAGCTTCGCAACTATGGGTCGTAGCCCCTGGTACGAGCAGTACTTC. As protein: CASSFATMGRSPWYEQYF.

The chain couples TRBV2 to TRBJ2-7; 10 bases are a match to TRBD1. CDR3 length equals 14 residues. The J segment lost 5 bases and the V segment lost 5 bases, leaving 6 bases of the junction unmatched. Germline V gives CDR1 SNHLY, CDR2 FYNNEI. Here the CDR3 reads CASSLDRGLNEQYF. CDR3 nucleotides: TGTGCCAGCAGTTTGGACAGGGGGTTGAACGAGCAGTACTTC.

The chain uses TRBV15 and TRBJ2-7, with D possibly matching TRBD2 (6 bases). CDR1 and CDR2 (germline): LNHNV, YYDKDF (reference sequence). This CDR3 comprises 11 residues. Trimming cost V 3 bases and J 6 bases, with 6 bases left between them. CDR3 sequence: CATSRGLEQYF. CDR3 in DNA: TGTGCCACCAGCAGGGGACTCGAGCAGTACTTC.

V is TRBV5-4 and J is TRBJ2-1, with D tentatively TRBD1 (6 bases). The ends were cut back, 5 bases at V and 1 base at J, with 10 bases in the middle. Germline V gene sequence: CDR1 SGHNT, CDR2 YYREEE (reference sequence). There are 14 residues in the CDR3. For the CDR3, the DNA is TGTGCCAGCAGTAAAACAGGGTCCTACAATGAGCAGTTCTTC. Protein: CASSKTGSYNEQFF.

This rearrangement joins TRBV7-9 to TRBJ2-7, with 9 bases aligning to TRBD1. There are 13 residues in the CDR3. The germline CDR1 and CDR2 sequences are SEHNR and FQNEAQ (reference sequence). V was pared by 4 bases and J by 5 bases, with 3 bases of the junction left unmatched. In DNA form, the CDR3 reads TGTGCCAGCAGCTCGGGACAGGGCCACGAGCAGTACTTC. This encodes CASSSGQGHEQYF.

The chain carries TRBV6-5 and TRBJ2-7; 15 bases are a match to TRBD2. The ends lost 2 bases at V and 7 bases at J; junction bases unmatched: 6. Germline V gives CDR1 MNHEY, CDR2 SVGAGI. CDR3 size: 16 residues. CDR3 residues: CASSYDWGLAGGEQYF. The CDR3 DNA follows: TGTGCCAGCAGTTACGATTGGGGACTAGCGGGAGGTGAGCAGTACTTC.

The chain is built from TRBV5-1 and TRBJ1-6, with 8 positions matching TRBD1. The V gene's germline CDR1 is SGHRS and CDR2 YFSETQ. CDR3 length: 16 amino acids. With 4 bases clipped from V and 7 bases from J, the junction kept 10 bases outside the gene matches. Here the CDR3 DNA reads TGCGCCAGCAGCGTCGCCGGGACAGGAGTAAATTCACCCCTCCACTTT. It yields the protein CASSVAGTGVNSPLHF.

The chain is built from TRBV28 and TRBJ2-5, with TRBD2 matching over 8 bases. CDR3 length equals 19 residues. Germline CDR1 reads MDHEN; CDR2 reads SYDVKM. Trimming took 4 bases from V and 3 from J; bases not matched to a gene: 19. CDR3 protein: CASSWGLGGFGRLKETQYF. CDR3 nucleotides: TGTGCCAGCAGTTGGGGACTAGGGGGATTCGGGAGGTTGAAAGAGACCCAGTACTTC.

V gene TRBV5-6 combines with J gene TRBJ2-7; D perhaps matches TRBD2 (6 bases). Trimming took off 4 bases at V and 7 bases at J, with 9 bases between the two ends. Germline CDR1 reads SGHDT; CDR2 reads YYEEEE. The CDR3 spans 11 residues. The chain's CDR3 is CASSRGLEQYF. Written as DNA, the CDR3 is TGTGCCAGCAGCCGGGGACTGGAGCAGTACTTC.

The rearrangement links TRBV7-2 to TRBJ1-2, with 11 bases matching TRBD1. Germline V CDR1 and CDR2: SGHTA, FQGNSA. This CDR3 is 18 amino acids long. Trimming cost V 1 base and J 7 bases; bases outside gene matches: 14. The CDR3, as DNA: TGTGCCAGCAGCTTAGTAGGGACAGGGGGACGCGTGAGGAGTGGCTACACCTTC. This sequence encodes CASSLVGTGGRVRSGYTF.

A note on this clone: The same CDR3 can be traced to other DNA sequences in this sample. V is TRBV30 and J is TRBJ2-1; unclear D gene. This CDR3 comprises 13 residues. V was shortened by 0 bases and J by 3 bases, with 6 bases between the two germline ends. The germline gives CDR1 GTSNPN, CDR2 SVGIG (reference sequence). CDR3 residues: CAWSVGSYNEQFF. Written as DNA, the CDR3 is TGTGCCTGGAGTGTAGGTAGCTACAATGAGCAGTTCTTC.